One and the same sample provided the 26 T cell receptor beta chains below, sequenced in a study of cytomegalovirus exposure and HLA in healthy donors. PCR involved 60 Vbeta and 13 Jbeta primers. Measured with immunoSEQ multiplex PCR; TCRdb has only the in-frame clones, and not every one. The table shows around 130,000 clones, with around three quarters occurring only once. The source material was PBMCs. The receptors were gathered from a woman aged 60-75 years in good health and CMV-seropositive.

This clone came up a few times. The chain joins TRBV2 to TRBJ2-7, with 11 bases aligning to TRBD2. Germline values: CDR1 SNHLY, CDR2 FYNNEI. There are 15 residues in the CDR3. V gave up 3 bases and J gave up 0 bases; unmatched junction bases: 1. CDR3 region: CASSELAGGSYEQYF. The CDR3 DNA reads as TGTGCCAGCAGTGAGCTAGCGGGGGGCTCCTACGAGCAGTACTTC.

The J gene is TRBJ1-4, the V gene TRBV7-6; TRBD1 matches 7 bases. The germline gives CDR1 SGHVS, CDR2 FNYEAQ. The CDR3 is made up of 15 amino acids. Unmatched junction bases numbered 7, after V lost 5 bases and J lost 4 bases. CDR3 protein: CASSPRTGSNEKLFF. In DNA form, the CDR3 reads TGTGCCAGCAGCCCAAGGACAGGCAGTAATGAAAAACTGTTTTTT.

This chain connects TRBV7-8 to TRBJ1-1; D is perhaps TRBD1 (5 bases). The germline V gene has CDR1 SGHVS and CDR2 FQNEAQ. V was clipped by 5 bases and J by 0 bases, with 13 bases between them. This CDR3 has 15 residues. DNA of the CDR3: TGTGCCAGCAGCACCGGGGGAATTTTGAACACTGAAGCTTTCTTT. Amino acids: CASSTGGILNTEAFF.

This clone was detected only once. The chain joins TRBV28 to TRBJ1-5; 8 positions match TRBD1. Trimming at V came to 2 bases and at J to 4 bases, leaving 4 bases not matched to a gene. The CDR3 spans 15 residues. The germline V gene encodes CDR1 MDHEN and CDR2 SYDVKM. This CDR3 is CASSLSGQGNQPQHF. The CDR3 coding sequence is TGTGCCAGCAGTTTAAGTGGACAGGGAAATCAGCCCCAGCATTTT.

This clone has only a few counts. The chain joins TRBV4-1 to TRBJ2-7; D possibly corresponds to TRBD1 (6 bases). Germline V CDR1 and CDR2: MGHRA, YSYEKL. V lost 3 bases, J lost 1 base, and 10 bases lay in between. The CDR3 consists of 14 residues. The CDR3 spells CASSQSQGSYEQYF. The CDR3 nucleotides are TGCGCCAGCAGCCAGTCACAGGGATCCTACGAGCAGTACTTC.

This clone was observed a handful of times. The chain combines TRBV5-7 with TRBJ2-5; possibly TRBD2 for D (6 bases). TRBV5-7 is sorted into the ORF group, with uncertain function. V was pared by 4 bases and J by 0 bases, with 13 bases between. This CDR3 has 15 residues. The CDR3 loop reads CASSVRGTYQETQYF. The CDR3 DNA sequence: TGTGCCAGCAGCGTCCGGGGGACCTACCAAGAGACCCAGTACTTC.

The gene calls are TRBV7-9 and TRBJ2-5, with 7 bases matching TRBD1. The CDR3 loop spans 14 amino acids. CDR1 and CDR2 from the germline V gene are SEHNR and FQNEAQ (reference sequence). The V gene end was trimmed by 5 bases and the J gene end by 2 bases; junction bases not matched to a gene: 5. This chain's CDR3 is CASSAWTGQETQYF. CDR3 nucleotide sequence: TGTGCCAGCAGCGCCTGGACAGGTCAAGAGACCCAGTACTTC.

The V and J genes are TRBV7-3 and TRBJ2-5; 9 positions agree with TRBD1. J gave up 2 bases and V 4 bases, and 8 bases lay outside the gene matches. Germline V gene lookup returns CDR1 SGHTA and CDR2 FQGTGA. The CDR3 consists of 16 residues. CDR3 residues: CASSWGQGRGQETQYF. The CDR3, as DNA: TGTGCCAGCAGCTGGGGACAGGGAAGGGGGCAAGAGACCCAGTACTTC.

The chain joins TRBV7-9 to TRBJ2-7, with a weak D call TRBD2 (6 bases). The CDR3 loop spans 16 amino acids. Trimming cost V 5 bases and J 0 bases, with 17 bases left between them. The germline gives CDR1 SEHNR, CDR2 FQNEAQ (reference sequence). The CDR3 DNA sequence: TGTGCCAGCAGCGCCTTTTCACTGGGGGGCTCCTACGAGCAGTACTTC. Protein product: CASSAFSLGGSYEQYF. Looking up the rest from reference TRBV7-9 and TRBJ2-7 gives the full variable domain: DTGVSQNPRHKITKRGQNVTFRCDPISEHNRLYWYRQTLGQGPEFLTYFQNEAQLEKSRLLSDRFSAERPKGSFSTLEIQRTEQGDSAMYLCASSAFSLGGSYEQYFGPGTRLTVT.

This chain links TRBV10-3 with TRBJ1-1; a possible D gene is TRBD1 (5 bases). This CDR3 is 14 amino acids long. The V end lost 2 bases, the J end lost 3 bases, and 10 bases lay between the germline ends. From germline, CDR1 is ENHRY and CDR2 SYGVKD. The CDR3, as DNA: TGTGCCATCAGTGAGGTTGCAGGGCACACTGAAGCTTTCTTT. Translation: CAISEVAGHTEAFF.

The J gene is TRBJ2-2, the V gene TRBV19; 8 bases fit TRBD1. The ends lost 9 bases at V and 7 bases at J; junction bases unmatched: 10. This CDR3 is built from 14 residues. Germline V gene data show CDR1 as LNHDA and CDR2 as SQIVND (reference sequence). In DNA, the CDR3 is TGTGCCAGCCGAGTGACAGGGGTTAACGGGGAGCTGTTTTTT. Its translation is CASRVTGVNGELFF.

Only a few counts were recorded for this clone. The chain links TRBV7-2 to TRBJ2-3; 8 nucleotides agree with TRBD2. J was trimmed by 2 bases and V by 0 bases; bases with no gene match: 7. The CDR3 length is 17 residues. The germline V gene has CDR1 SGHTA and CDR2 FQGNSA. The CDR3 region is CASSLALTSGATDTQYF. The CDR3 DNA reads TGTGCCAGCAGCTTAGCGCTAACTAGCGGAGCCACAGATACGCAGTATTTT. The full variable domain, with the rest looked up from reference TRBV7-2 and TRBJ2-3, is GAGVSQSPSNKVTEKGKDVELRCDPISGHTALYWYRQSLGQGLEFLIYFQGNSAPDKSGLPSDRFSAERTGGSVSTLTIQRTQQEDSAVYLCASSLALTSGATDTQYFGPGTRLTVL.

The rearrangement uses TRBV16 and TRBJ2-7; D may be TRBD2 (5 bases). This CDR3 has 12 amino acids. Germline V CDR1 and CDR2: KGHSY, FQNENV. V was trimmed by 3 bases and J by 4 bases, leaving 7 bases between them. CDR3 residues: CASSHRGYEQYF. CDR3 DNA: TGTGCCAGCAGCCACCGGGGATACGAGCAGTACTTC.

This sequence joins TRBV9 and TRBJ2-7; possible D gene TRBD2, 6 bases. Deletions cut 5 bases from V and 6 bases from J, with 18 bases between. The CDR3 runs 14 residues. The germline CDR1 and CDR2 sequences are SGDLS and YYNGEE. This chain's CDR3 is CASSGAANGGEQYF. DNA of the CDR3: TGTGCCAGCAGTGGGGCCGCTAACGGGGGCGAGCAGTACTTC. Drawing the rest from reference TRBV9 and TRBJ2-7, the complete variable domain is DSGVTQTPKHLITATGQRVTLRCSPRSGDLSVYWYQQSLDQGLQFLIQYYNGEERAKGNILERFSAQQFPDLHSELNLSSLELGDSALYFCASSGAANGGEQYFGPGTRLTVT.

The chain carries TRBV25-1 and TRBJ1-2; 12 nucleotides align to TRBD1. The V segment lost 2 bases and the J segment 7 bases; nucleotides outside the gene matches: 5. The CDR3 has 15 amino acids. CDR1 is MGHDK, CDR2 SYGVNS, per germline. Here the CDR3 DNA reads TGTGCCAGCAGTGAAGGGGACAGGGGGCCGTTTGGCTACACCTTC. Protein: CASSEGDRGPFGYTF.

The CDR3 DNA reads as TGTGCCAGCCGTGGAGATTATTTCTATGGCTACACCTTC. Translating it yields CASRGDYFYGYTF. The chain couples TRBV2 to TRBJ1-2; D remains ambiguous. Germline CDR1 reads SNHLY; CDR2 reads FYNNEI. This CDR3 is 13 amino acids long. The V gene lost 8 bases and the J gene lost 4 bases, with 14 bases spanning the gap. Supplemented by reference TRBV2 and TRBJ1-2, the full variable domain reads EPEVTQTPSHQVTQMGQEVILRCVPISNHLYFYWYRQILGQKVEFLVSFYNNEISEKSEIFDDQFSVERPDGSNFTLKIRSTKLEDSAMYFCASRGDYFYGYTFGSGTRLTVV.

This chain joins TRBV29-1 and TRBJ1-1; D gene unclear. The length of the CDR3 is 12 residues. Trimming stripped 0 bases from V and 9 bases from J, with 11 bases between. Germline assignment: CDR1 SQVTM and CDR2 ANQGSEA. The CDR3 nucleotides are TGCAGCGTTGAAGATCAAGGCAGGAAAGCTTTCTTT. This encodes CSVEDQGRKAFF.

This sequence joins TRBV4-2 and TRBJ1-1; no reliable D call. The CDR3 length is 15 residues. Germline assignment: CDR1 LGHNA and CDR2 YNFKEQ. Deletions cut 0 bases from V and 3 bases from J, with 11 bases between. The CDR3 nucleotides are TGTGCCAGCAGCCAAGATGGCGGAGCTTACACTGAAGCTTTCTTT. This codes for CASSQDGGAYTEAFF.

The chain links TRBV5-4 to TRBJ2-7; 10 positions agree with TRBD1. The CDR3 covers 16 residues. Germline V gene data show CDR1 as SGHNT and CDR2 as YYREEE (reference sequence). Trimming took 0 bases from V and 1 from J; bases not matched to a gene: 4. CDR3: CASSLAPGQGSYEQYF. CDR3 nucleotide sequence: TGTGCCAGCAGCTTGGCCCCGGGACAGGGGTCCTACGAGCAGTACTTC.

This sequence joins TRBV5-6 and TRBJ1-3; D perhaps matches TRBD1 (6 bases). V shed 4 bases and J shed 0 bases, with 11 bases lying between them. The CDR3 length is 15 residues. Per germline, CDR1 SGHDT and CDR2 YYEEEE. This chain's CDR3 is CASSVDRLSGNTIYF. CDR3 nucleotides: TGTGCCAGCAGCGTAGACAGGCTCTCTGGAAACACCATATATTTT. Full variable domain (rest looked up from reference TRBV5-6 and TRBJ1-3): DAGVTQSPTHLIKTRGQQVTLRCSPKSGHDTVSWYQQALGQGPQFIFQYYEEEERQRGNFPDRFSGHQFPNYSSELNVNALLLGDSALYLCASSVDRLSGNTIYFGEGSWLTVV.

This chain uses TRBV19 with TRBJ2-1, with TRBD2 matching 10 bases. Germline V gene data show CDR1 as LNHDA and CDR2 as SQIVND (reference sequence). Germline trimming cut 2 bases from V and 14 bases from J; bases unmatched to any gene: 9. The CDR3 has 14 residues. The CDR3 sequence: CASSIRSDLAGEFF. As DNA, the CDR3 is TGTGCCAGTAGTATAAGGTCAGACCTAGCGGGGGAGTTCTTC.

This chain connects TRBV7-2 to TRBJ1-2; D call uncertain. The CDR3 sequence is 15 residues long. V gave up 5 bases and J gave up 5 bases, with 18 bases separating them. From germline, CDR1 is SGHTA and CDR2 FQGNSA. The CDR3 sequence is CASSPVGVRGYGYTF. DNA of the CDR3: TGTGCCAGCAGCCCAGTCGGGGTAAGAGGGTATGGCTACACCTTC.

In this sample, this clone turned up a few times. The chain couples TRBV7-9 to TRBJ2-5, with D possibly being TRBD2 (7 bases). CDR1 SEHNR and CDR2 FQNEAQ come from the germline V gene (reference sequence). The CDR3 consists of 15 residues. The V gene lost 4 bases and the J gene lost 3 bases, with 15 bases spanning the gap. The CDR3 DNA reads TGTGCCAGCAGCTCGTTTGTAGGGGGGGAAGAGACCCAGTACTTC. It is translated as CASSSFVGGEETQYF.

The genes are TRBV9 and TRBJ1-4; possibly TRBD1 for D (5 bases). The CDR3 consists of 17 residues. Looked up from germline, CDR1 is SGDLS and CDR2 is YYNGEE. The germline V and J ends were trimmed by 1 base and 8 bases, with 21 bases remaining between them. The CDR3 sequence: CASSVSDRGGSGEKLFF. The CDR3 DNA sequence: TGTGCCAGCAGCGTATCCGATAGGGGAGGTTCGGGGGAAAAACTGTTTTTT.

The CDR3 sequence: CASSASQGMTEAFF. The CDR3, as DNA: TGTGCCAGCAGCGCCTCCCAGGGGATGACTGAAGCTTTCTTT. The rearrangement uses TRBV9 and TRBJ1-1, with D perhaps TRBD1 (6 bases). This CDR3 spans 14 amino acids. CDR1 is SGDLS, CDR2 YYNGEE, per germline. V gave up 3 bases and J gave up 5 bases, with 14 bases separating them.

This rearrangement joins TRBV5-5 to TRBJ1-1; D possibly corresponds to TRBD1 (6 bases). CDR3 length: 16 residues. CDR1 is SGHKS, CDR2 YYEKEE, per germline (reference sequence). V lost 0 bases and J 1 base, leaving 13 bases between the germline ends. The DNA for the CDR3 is TGTGCCAGCAGCTTGGCTAGTGGGGGCGCGAACACTGAAGCTTTCTTT. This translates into CASSLASGGANTEAFF. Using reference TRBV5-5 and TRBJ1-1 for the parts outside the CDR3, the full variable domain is DAGVTQSPTHLIKTRGQQVTLRCSPISGHKSVSWYQQVLGQGPQFIFQYYEKEERGRGNFPDRFSARQFPNYSSELNVNALLLGDSALYLCASSLASGGANTEAFFGQGTRLTVV.